Below are 10 T cell receptor beta chains sequenced from a single sample in a study of blood T cell repertoires in COVID-19. Data came from immunoSEQ multiplex PCR; TCRdb stores just in-frame clones and leaves some out. The sample holds over 150,000 clones, roughly 88% seen once. Sequencing was done on a sample of peripheral blood. The receptors come from a woman in her fifties or sixties with acute or convalescent COVID-19.

This chain connects TRBV6-4 to TRBJ2-1; TRBD1 might be the D (5 bases). This CDR3 region has 15 residues. The V end was cut by 0 bases, the J end by 7 bases, with 13 bases between. CDR1 and CDR2 (germline): MRHNA, SNTAGT. The CDR3 sequence: CASSDSFDPGNEQFF. Written as DNA, the CDR3 is TGTGCCAGCAGTGACTCATTCGACCCAGGGAATGAGCAGTTCTTC.

As concerns this clone: The same CDR3 arises from other DNA sequences in this sample as well. The chain carries TRBV19 and TRBJ1-2; the D is unclear. Germline CDR1 is LNHDA and CDR2 is SQIVND (reference sequence). Trimming left V 5 bases short and J 6 bases short, with 13 bases between. The CDR3 loop spans 13 amino acids. CDR3 amino acids: CASSPTGIDGYTF. CDR3 bases: TGTGCCAGTAGTCCGACGGGGATAGATGGCTACACCTTC.

The chain is built from TRBV6-2 or TRBV6-3 and TRBJ1-5; maybe TRBD1 (5 bases). Germline CDR1 reads MNHEY; CDR2 reads SVGEGT. The CDR3 sequence is 13 residues long. V lost 6 bases and J 11 bases, leaving 17 bases between the germline ends. CDR3 in amino acids: CASSLGANSAQHF. The CDR3 DNA reads as TGTGCCAGCAGCCTAGGGGCAAACTCGGCCCAGCATTTT.

The J gene is TRBJ1-1, the V gene TRBV6-2 or TRBV6-3; D is unclear. The V and J ends lost 4 bases and 3 bases respectively, with 18 bases between them. Per the germline V gene, CDR1 is MNHEY and CDR2 is SVGEGT. The CDR3 length is 16 residues. The CDR3 region has the DNA TGTGCCAGCAGTTCAGCCGGGTCCCCTCGGGACACTGAAGCTTTCTTT. The encoded protein is CASSSAGSPRDTEAFF.

This chain links TRBV29-1 with TRBJ1-3; D not certain. CDR3 length: 13 amino acids. The germline V gene has CDR1 SQVTM and CDR2 ANQGSEA. V was pared by 4 bases and J by 0 bases, with 7 bases between. This CDR3 is CSVVPDSGNTIYF. CDR3 coding DNA: TGCAGCGTTGTCCCAGACTCTGGAAACACCATATATTTT.

This clone was seen only a few times. The chain employs TRBV20-1 and TRBJ1-4; D not resolved. Trimming took 3 bases from V and 4 from J, leaving 12 bases between them. CDR3 length: 14 amino acids. CDR1 is DFQATT, CDR2 SNEGSKA, per germline (reference sequence). This CDR3 reads CSASPRGINEKLFF. The CDR3 region has the DNA TGCAGTGCTAGTCCGAGAGGGATTAATGAAAAACTGTTTTTT.

The chain has TRBV28 and TRBJ2-7, with 7 bases matching TRBD2. The CDR3 covers 13 residues. The trim removed 2 bases at V and 3 bases at J, leaving 1 base unmatched. Germline CDR1 reads MDHEN; CDR2 reads SYDVKM. Here the CDR3 reads CASSLAGVYEQYF. The CDR3 region has the DNA TGTGCCAGCAGTTTAGCGGGGGTCTACGAGCAGTACTTC.

This rearrangement joins TRBV5-6 to TRBJ1-1, with D possibly TRBD1 on 6 matching bases. V lost 2 bases, J lost 0 bases, and 14 bases lay in between. Germline CDR1 is SGHDT and CDR2 is YYEEEE. The CDR3 totals 16 residues. CDR3 coding DNA: TGTGCCAGCAGCTTCGGTACAGGGCGGATGAACACTGAAGCTTTCTTT. Translating gives CASSFGTGRMNTEAFF.

This chain uses TRBV6-2 or TRBV6-3 with TRBJ2-7, with TRBD1 as a possible D gene (5 bases). In germline, CDR1 is MNHEY, CDR2 SVGEGT. There are 16 residues in the CDR3. Trimming shortened V by 0 bases and J by 0 bases, and 12 bases separated the two germline ends. In DNA form, the CDR3 reads TGTGCCAGCAGTTACTCTCCACAGGACCTCTCCTACGAGCAGTACTTC. This encodes CASSYSPQDLSYEQYF.

This chain joins TRBV5-6 and TRBJ2-7, with 8 bases fitting TRBD1. The CDR3 has 16 residues. The germline CDR1 and CDR2 sequences are SGHDT and YYEEEE. V trimming: 0 bases; J trimming: 0 bases; junction bases outside the gene matches: 5. This CDR3 reads CASSLVGQGASYEQYF. The CDR3 nucleotides read TGTGCCAGCAGCTTGGTGGGGCAGGGGGCCTCCTACGAGCAGTACTTC.